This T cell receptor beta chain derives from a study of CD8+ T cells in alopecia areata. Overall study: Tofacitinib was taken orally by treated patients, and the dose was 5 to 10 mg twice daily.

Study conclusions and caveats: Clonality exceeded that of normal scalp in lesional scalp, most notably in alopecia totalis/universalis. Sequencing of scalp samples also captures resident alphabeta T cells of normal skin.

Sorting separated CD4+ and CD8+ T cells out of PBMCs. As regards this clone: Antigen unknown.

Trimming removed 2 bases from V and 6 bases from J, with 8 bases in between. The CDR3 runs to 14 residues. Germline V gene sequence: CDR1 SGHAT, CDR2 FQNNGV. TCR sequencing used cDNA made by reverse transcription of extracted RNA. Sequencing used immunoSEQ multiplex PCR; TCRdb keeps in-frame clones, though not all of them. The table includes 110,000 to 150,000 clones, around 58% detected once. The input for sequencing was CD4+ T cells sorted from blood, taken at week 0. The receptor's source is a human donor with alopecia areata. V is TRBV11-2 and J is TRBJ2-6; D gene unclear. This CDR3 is CASSLFTEANVLTF. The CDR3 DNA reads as TGTGCCAGCAGCTTATTTACGGAGGCCAACGTCCTGACTTTC.